This record looks at one T cell receptor beta chain sequence and its context. A TCRbeta library incorporating unique molecular identifiers was prepared. TCRdb processed the PCR reads anew with MiXCR; each CDR3 protein has one entry. This sample has 610,000 or so distinct CDR3 sequences; over 20% occur once, and the top ten carry 30% to 45%. Germline V gene data show CDR1 as MGHDK and CDR2 as SYGVNS. The CDR3 totals 13 residues. V was clipped by 4 bases and J by 9 bases; unmatched bases: 4. The data originate from a study of T-cell reconstitution after alpha-beta-depleted transplantation in children. V is TRBV25-1 and J is TRBJ2-7, with TRBD2 matching over 12 bases. The sequenced sample was PBMCs, obtained before TCRalphabeta/CD19-depleted stem cell transplant. The receptor's source is a boy younger than two with Wiskott-Aldrich syndrome, due to receive a stem cell transplant. In DNA, the CDR3 is TGTGCCAGCAGTGCGACTAGCGGGAGTGCGCAGTACTTC. The encoded protein is CASSATSGSAQYF.